Listed below are T cell receptor beta chains from one sample, sequenced in a study of cytomegalovirus exposure and HLA in healthy donors. The assay was immunoSEQ multiplex PCR, and TCRdb's table has in-frame clones only and misses some. This table holds about 91,000 clones, roughly 78% found once. Sequencing was performed on PBMCs. The receptor source for this set is a male donor in good health and CMV-seropositive. The conserved cysteine and the conserved F or W are not part of the CDR3 here. Each record gives: J gene, V gene, CDR3 protein.

TRBJ2-2 | TRBV6-4 | ASSPGTGETGELF
TRBJ2-1 | TRBV14 | ASSQGQGHNEQF
TRBJ2-7 | TRBV27 | ASRLTRNYEQY
TRBJ2-7 | TRBV27 | ASAAGRYEQY
TRBJ1-3 | TRBV4-2 | ASSQEGATLGRLSSGNTIY
TRBJ2-7 | TRBV11-2 | ASSALLAGVDEQY
TRBJ2-7 | TRBV4-1 | ASSQVSEGEQY
TRBJ2-7 | TRBV30 | AWSVPGRAHEQY
TRBJ2-7 | TRBV2 | ASSDTSGSYEQY
TRBJ1-1 | TRBV2 | ASSVKGAGTEAF
TRBJ1-2 | TRBV6-5 | ASSRDRVAQNGYT
TRBJ2-2 | TRBV19 | AIRTGSGELF
TRBJ2-5 | TRBV6-1 | ATLRGGGVEETQY
TRBJ1-5 | TRBV30 | AWKAGTARLNQPQH
TRBJ1-5 | TRBV29-1 | SEQGRVPQH
TRBJ2-3 | TRBV9 | ASSAPRDITDTQY
TRBJ2-1 | TRBV29-1 | SVGVLLVYNEQF
TRBJ2-5 | TRBV19 | ASTQTGGSETQY
TRBJ2-5 | TRBV29-1 | SVNRGLGETQY
TRBJ1-1 | TRBV28 | ASSPSRDRGILNTEAF
- | TRBV5-1 | ASSLSQGYEQY
TRBJ1-4 | TRBV30 | AWSAGGELEKLF
TRBJ2-7 | TRBV28 | ASSLGTSGTREQY
TRBJ2-1 | TRBV7-2 | ASSLRLATNEQF
TRBJ2-2 | TRBV30 | AWSVRYTGELF